This T cell receptor beta chain was documented in a study of blood T cell repertoires in COVID-19. Study-wide background: T cells, B-cell-depleted T cells, or PBMCs supplied cDNA or gDNA.

The V gene end was trimmed by 4 bases and the J gene end by 0 bases; junction bases not matched to a gene: 6. Per germline, CDR1 MGHDK and CDR2 SYGVNS. This CDR3 is built from 16 residues. The method was immunoSEQ multiplex PCR; TCRdb's version includes in-frame clones alone and lacks a portion of them. The sample has hundreds of thousands of clones; 75% to 90% are singletons. The specimen was peripheral blood. The V gene is TRBV25-1, the J gene TRBJ1-1; TRBD1 agrees at 9 bases. This sequence was found in a woman between 25 and 40 years old with active or convalescent COVID-19. CDR3 sequence reads: CASSGGTGILNTEAFF. For the CDR3, the DNA is TGTGCCAGCAGTGGGGGGACAGGGATTTTGAACACTGAAGCTTTCTTT.